The 4 T cell receptor beta chains given below trace back to one sample, sequenced in a study of T cell responses to AZD1222 COVID-19 vaccine. Sequencing used immunoSEQ multiplex PCR; TCRdb keeps in-frame clones, though not all of them. The sample shows approximately 150,000 clones, about 90% of them seen only once. The material was peripheral blood, obtained on day 0 of AZD1222 vaccination. These receptor sequences come from an adult in good health.

This chain joins TRBV18 and TRBJ2-2; D is perhaps TRBD2 (5 bases). Germline CDR1 KGHSH, CDR2 LQKENI. Trimming removed 0 bases from V and 7 bases from J, with 18 bases in between. The CDR3 is 17 amino acids. The CDR3 region has the DNA TGTGCCAGCTCACCACCGGGAGAGTTCCGGACGGGCGGGGAGCTGTTTTTT. Protein product: CASSPPGEFRTGGELFF.

The chain employs TRBV5-4 and TRBJ2-2, with 12 positions matching TRBD2. Germline trimming cut 1 base from V and 8 bases from J; bases unmatched to any gene: 6. Germline CDR1 and CDR2: SGHNT and YYREEE (reference sequence). CDR3 size: 16 residues. The CDR3 region is CASSLLASGRVGELFF. The CDR3 coding sequence is TGTGCCAGCAGCTTGTTGGCTAGCGGGAGGGTTGGGGAGCTGTTTTTT.

The chain combines TRBV19 with TRBJ2-7; the match to TRBD1 covers 9 bases. Germline CDR1 is LNHDA and CDR2 is SQIVND (reference sequence). The trim removed 6 bases at V and 0 bases at J, leaving 6 bases unmatched. There are 15 residues in the CDR3. The chain's CDR3 is CASRTQGASSYEQYF. CDR3 sequence (DNA): TGTGCCAGTAGAACACAGGGGGCAAGCTCCTACGAGCAGTACTTC.

This clone occurred a few times. The chain carries TRBV6-5 and TRBJ2-1, with 14 bases fitting TRBD2. Trimming removed 4 bases from V and 9 bases from J; junction bases left unmatched: 8. The CDR3 runs 16 residues. From germline, CDR1 is MNHEY and CDR2 SVGAGI. CDR3 nucleotides: TGTGCCAGCAGTTCCCAGGGACTAGCGGGAGAGGGTGAGCAGTTCTTC. Translated: CASSSQGLAGEGEQFF.